The present TCR beta chain was sequenced within a study of vaccination effects on CD4 cells after COVID-19. Germline loops: CDR1 KGHSH, CDR2 LQKENI. V lost 0 bases, J lost 3 bases, and 0 bases lay in between. The CDR3 runs 13 residues. A word on this clone: Its antigen remains unknown.

Only in-frame clones appear in the TCRdb table, and some are missing; sequencing was by immunoSEQ multiplex PCR. The table lists approximately 60,000 clones, less than 80% of them singletons, with about 4.5% in the top ten. Upon completion of roughly ten days in culture, CD4+ T cells were isolated. Participants completed two doses of the BNT162b2 or mRNA-1273 vaccine. Overall study results and limits: Relatively few convalescent patients took part in the study, which had no early post-infection timepoints. Clones induced by infection and by vaccine showed marked clonal contraction late after vaccination.

Specimen: CD4+ T cells from PBMCs cultured without peptide, collected after COVID-19 vaccination. This TCR derives from a human donor who received a COVID-19 vaccine. The chain is built from TRBV18 and TRBJ2-6; D is unclear. This CDR3 is CASSPPGANVLTF. CDR3 nucleotide sequence: TGTGCCAGCTCACCACCTGGGGCCAACGTCCTGACTTTC.